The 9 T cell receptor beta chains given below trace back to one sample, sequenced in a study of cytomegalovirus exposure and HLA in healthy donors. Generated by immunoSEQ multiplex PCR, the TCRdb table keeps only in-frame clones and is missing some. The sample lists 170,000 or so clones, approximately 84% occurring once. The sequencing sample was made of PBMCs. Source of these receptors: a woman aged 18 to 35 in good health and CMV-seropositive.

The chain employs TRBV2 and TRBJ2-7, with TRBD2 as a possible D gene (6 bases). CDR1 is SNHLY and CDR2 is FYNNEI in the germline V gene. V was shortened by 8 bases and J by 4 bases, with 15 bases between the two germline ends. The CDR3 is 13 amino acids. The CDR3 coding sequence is TGTGCCAGCGCTGGGGCGGGGAGGTACGAGCAGTACTTC. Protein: CASAGAGRYEQYF.

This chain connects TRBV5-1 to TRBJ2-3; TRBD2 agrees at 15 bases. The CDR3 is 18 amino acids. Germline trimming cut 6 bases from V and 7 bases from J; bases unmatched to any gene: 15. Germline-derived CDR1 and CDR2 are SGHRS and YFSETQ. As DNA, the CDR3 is TGCGCCAGCACAGACACCGGGACTAGCGGGGGGCACCGAAATACGCAGTATTTT. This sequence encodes CASTDTGTSGGHRNTQYF.

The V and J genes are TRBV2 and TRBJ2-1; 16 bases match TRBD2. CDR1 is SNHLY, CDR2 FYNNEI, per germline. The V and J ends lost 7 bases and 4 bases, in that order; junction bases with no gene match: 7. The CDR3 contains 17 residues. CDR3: CASKLGLAGGRYNEQFF. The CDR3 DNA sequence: TGTGCCAGCAAATTGGGACTAGCGGGGGGGCGTTACAATGAGCAGTTCTTC.

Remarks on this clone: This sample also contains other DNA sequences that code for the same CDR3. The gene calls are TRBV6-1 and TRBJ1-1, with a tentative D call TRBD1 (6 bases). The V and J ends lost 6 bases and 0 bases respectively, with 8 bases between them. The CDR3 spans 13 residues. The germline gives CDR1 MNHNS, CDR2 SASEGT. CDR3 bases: TGTGCCAGCAGCGGACAGATGAACACTGAAGCTTTCTTT. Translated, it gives CASSGQMNTEAFF.

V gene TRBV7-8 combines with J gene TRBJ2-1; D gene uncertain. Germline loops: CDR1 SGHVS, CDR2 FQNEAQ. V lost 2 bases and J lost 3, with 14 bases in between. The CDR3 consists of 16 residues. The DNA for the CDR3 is TGTGCCAGCAGCTTAAATGAAATAGAGCACTACAATGAGCAGTTCTTC. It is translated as CASSLNEIEHYNEQFF.

The CDR3 region has the DNA TGCGCCAGCAGCCCCAGAAGCGGCGGGGAGCCCAATGAGCAGTTCTTC. Protein: CASSPRSGGEPNEQFF. This chain joins TRBV5-1 and TRBJ2-1; D may be TRBD2 (6 bases). The CDR3 covers 16 residues. The V gene's germline CDR1 is SGHRS and CDR2 YFSETQ. Trimming shortened V by 4 bases and J by 6 bases, and 20 bases separated the two germline ends.

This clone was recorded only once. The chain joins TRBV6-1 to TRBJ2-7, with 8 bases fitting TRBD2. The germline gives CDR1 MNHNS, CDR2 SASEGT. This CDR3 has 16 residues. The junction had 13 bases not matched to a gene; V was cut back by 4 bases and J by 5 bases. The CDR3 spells CASSAPSAGGKDEQYF. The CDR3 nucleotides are TGTGCCAGCAGTGCCCCCTCGGCGGGGGGAAAGGACGAGCAGTACTTC.

CDR3: CASSPAPRGIPPTEAFF. For the CDR3, the DNA is TGTGCCAGCAGCCCCGCCCCCAGGGGCATACCCCCCACTGAAGCTTTCTTT. V gene TRBV4-2 combines with J gene TRBJ1-1, with D maybe TRBD1 (6 bases). Trimming cost V 4 bases and J 4 bases, with 22 bases left between them. The CDR3 has 17 residues. Germline assignment: CDR1 LGHNA and CDR2 YNFKEQ.

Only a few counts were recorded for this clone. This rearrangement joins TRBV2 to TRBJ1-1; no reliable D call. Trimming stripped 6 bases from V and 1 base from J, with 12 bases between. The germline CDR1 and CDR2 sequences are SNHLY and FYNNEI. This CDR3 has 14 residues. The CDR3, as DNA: TGTGCCAGCAGAGACCGCAGGCAGAACACTGAAGCTTTCTTT. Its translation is CASRDRRQNTEAFF.